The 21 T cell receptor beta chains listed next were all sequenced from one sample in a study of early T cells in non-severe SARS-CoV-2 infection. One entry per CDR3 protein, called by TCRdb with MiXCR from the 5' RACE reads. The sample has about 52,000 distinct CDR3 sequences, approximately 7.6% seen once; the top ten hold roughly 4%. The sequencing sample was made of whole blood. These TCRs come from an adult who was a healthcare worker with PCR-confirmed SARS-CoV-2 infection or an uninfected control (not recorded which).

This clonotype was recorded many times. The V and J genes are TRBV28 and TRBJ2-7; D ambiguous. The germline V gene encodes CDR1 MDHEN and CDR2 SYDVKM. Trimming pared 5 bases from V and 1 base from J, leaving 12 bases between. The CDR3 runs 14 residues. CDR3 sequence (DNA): TGTGCCAGCAGTCCGTTTCCGGTATCCTACGAGCAGTACTTC. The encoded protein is CASSPFPVSYEQYF.

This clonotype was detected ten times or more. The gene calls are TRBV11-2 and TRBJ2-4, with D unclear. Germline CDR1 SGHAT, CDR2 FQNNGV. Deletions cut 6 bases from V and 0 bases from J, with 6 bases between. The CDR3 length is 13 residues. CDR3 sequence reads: CASRGIAKNIQYF. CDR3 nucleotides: TGTGCCAGCAGAGGGATAGCCAAAAACATTCAGTACTTC.

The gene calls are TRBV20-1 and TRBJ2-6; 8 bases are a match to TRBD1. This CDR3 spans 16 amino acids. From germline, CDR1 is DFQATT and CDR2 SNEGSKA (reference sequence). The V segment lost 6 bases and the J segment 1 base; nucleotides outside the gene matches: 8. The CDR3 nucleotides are TGCAGTGCCCCTGGACAGGGAGATTCTGGGGCCAACGTCCTGACTTTC. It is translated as CSAPGQGDSGANVLTF.

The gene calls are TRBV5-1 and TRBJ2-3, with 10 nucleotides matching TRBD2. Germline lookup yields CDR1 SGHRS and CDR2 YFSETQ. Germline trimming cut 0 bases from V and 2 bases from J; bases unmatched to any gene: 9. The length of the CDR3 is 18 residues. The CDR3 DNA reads TGCGCCAGCAGCTTGGGGGGCGGACTAGCGGAGAACACAGATACGCAGTATTTT. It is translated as CASSLGGGLAENTDTQYF. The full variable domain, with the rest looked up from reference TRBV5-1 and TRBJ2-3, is KAGVTQTPRYLIKTRGQQVTLSCSPISGHRSVSWYQQTPGQGLQFLFEYFSETQRNKGNFPGRFSGRQFSNSRSEMNVSTLELGDSALYLCASSLGGGLAENTDTQYFGPGTRLTVL.

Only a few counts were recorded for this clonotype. CDR3 in DNA: TGCAGTGCTCGGGGGTTAAGGGGGGACTACGAGCAGTACTTC. Encoded protein: CSARGLRGDYEQYF. V is TRBV20-1 and J is TRBJ2-7; either TRBD1 or TRBD2 may fit D (6 bases each). The CDR3 loop spans 14 amino acids. Germline-derived CDR1 and CDR2 are DFQATT and SNEGSKA (reference sequence). V lost 5 bases, J lost 3 bases, and 17 bases lay in between.

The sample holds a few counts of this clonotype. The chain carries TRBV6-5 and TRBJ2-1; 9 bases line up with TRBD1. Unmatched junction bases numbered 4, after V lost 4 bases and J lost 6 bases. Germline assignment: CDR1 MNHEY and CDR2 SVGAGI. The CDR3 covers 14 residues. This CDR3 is CASSSGTGINEQFF. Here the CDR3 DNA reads TGTGCCAGCAGTTCCGGGACAGGGATCAATGAGCAGTTCTTC.

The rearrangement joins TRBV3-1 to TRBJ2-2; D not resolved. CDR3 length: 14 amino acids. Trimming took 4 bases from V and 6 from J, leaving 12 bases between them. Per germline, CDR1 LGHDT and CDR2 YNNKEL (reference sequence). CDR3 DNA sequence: TGTGCCAGCAGCCCCTTCCCGGTGGCCGGGGAGCTGTTTTTT. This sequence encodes CASSPFPVAGELFF.

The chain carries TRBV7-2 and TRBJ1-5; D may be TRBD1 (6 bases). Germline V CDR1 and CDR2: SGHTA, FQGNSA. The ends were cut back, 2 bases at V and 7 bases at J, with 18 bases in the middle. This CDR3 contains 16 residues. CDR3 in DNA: TGTGCCAGCAGCTTAAATCGGGGGGGCAGCAGACAGCCCCAGCATTTT. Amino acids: CASSLNRGGSRQPQHF. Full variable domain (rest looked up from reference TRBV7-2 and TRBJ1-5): GAGVSQSPSNKVTEKGKDVELRCDPISGHTALYWYRQSLGQGLEFLIYFQGNSAPDKSGLPSDRFSAERTGGSVSTLTIQRTQQEDSAVYLCASSLNRGGSRQPQHFGDGTRLSIL.

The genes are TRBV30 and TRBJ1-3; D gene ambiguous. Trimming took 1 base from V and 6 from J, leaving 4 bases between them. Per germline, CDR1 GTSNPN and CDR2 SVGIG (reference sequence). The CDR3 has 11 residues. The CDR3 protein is CAWSGKNTIYF. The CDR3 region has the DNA TGTGCCTGGAGTGGTAAAAACACCATATATTTT.

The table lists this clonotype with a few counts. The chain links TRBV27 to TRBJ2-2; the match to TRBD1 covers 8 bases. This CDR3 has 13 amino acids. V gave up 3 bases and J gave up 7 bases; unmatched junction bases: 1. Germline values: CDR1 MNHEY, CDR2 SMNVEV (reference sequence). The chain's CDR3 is CASSFTGGGELFF. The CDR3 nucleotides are TGTGCCAGCAGTTTCACAGGGGGCGGGGAGCTGTTTTTT.

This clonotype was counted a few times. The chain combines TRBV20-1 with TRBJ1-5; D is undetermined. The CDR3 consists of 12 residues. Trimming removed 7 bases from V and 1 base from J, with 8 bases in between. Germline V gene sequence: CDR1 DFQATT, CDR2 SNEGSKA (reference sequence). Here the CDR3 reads CSVRESNQPQHF. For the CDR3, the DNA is TGCAGTGTTCGTGAAAGCAATCAGCCCCAGCATTTT.

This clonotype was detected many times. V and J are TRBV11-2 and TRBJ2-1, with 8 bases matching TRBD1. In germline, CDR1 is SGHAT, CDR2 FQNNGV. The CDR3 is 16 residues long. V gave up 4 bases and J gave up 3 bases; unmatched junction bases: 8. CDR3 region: CASSYSRGRVYNEQFF. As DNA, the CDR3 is TGTGCCAGCAGCTATAGCAGGGGGCGCGTCTACAATGAGCAGTTCTTC.

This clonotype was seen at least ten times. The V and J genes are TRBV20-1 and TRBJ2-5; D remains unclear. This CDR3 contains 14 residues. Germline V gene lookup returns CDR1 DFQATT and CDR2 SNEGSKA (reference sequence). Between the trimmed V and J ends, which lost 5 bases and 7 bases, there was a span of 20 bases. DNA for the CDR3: TGCAGTGCTGCCCCCGGTCCTAGTTTGGGGACCCAGTACTTC. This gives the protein CSAAPGPSLGTQYF.

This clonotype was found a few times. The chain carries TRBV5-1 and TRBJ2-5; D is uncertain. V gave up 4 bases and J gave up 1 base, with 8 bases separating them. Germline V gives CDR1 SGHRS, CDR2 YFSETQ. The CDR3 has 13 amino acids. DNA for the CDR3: TGCGCCAGCAGCCGAGAGGTCCAAGAGACCCAGTACTTC. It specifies CASSREVQETQYF.

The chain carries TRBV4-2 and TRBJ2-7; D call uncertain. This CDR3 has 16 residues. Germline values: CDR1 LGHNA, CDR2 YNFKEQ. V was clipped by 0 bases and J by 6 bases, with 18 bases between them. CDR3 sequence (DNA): TGTGCCAGCAGCCAAGATCTAACCTGGGCCCTAATCGAGCAGTACTTC. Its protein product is CASSQDLTWALIEQYF.

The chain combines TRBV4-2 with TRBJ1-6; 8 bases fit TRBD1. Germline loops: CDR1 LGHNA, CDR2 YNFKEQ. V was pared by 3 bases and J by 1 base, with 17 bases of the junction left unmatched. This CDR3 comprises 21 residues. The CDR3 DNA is TGTGCCAGCAGCCAGGATCCGGGGGGGACAGGACGAAGGTCCTATAATTCACCCCTCCACTTT. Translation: CASSQDPGGTGRRSYNSPLHF.

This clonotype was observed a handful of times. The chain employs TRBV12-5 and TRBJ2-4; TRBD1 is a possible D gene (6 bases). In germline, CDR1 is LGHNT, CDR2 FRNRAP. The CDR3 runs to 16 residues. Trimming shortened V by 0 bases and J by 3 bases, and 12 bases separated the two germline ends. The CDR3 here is CASGLVLPGVKNIQYF. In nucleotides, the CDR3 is TGTGCTAGTGGTTTGGTACTACCAGGGGTCAAAAACATTCAGTACTTC.

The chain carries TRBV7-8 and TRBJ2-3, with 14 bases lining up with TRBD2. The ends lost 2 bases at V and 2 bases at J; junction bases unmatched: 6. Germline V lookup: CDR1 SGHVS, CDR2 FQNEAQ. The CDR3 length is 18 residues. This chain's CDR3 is CASSLSGTSGGLTDTQYF. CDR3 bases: TGTGCCAGCAGCTTATCCGGGACTAGCGGGGGTCTCACAGATACGCAGTATTTT. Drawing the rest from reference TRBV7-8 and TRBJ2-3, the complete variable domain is GAGVSQSPRYKVAKRGQDVALRCDPISGHVSLFWYQQALGQGPEFLTYFQNEAQLDKSGLPSDRFFAERPEGSVSTLKIQRTQQEDSAVYLCASSLSGTSGGLTDTQYFGPGTRLTVL.

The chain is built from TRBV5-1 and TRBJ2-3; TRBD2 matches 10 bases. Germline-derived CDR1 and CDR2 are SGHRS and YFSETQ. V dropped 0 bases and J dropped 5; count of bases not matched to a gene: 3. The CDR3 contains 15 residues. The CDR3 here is CASSLVGTSEDTQYF. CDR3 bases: TGCGCCAGCAGCTTGGTTGGGACTAGCGAAGATACGCAGTATTTT.

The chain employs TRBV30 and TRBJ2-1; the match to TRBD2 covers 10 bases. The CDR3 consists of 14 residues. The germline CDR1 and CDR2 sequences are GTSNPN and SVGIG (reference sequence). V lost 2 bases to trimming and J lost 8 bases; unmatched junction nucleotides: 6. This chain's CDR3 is CAWSHLAGADEQFF. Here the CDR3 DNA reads TGTGCCTGGAGTCATCTAGCGGGGGCGGATGAGCAGTTCTTC.

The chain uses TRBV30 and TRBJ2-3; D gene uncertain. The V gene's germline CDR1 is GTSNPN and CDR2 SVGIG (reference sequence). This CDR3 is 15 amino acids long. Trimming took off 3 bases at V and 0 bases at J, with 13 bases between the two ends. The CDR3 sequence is CAWRPGEYSTDTQYF. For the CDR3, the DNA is TGTGCCTGGAGACCTGGAGAGTATAGCACAGATACGCAGTATTTT.